This T cell receptor beta chain was sequenced during a study of blood T cell repertoires in COVID-19. Assay used: immunoSEQ multiplex PCR; TCRdb lists only in-frame clones, some missing. There are 150,000 to 200,000 clones in the sample; over 70% occur only once, and roughly 17% lies in the top ten. Trimming removed 5 bases at V and 7 bases at J, with 23 bases between. The CDR3 is 16 amino acids. CDR1 is LNHDA, CDR2 SQIVND, per germline (reference sequence). Sample: peripheral blood. The sequence was obtained from a man in his sixties with active or convalescent COVID-19. The chain uses TRBV19 and TRBJ1-2; D might be TRBD1 (5 bases). The CDR3 loop reads CASSPPLGRLARGYTF. The CDR3 nucleotides are TGTGCCAGTAGTCCCCCCCTGGGGCGGCTCGCCCGTGGCTACACCTTC.